The 10 T cell receptor beta chains below were found in one sample sequenced in a study of tumor-infiltrating lymphocytes in primary liver carcinoma. With a constant-region primer, TCR beta cDNA was made from approximately 510 ng of total RNA. Library construction for TCR beta comprised three nested multiplex PCR rounds performed with slightly modified ARM-PCR. PCR rounds one and two used TRBV1-TRBV30 forward primers with a C-beta reverse primer for approximately 10 cycles each. TCRdb ran MiXCR on the multiplex PCR reads and lists one entry per CDR3 protein. The data contain hundreds of thousands of distinct CDR3 sequences, around three fifths of them singletons. RNA was extracted from whole blood without cell sorting, alongside germline DNA. Sequencing was performed on peripheral blood. Receptor source: a woman between 25 and 40 years old with primary liver carcinoma and hepatitis B virus infection.

This clonotype turned up a few times. V usage is TRBV12-3 or TRBV12-4 and J usage is TRBJ2-3; 9 bases map to TRBD2. The length of the CDR3 is 16 residues. Trimming took 3 bases from V and 0 from J; bases not matched to a gene: 4. In nucleotides, the CDR3 is TGTGCCAGCAGTTTTGCGGGAGGGCGGAGCACAGATACGCAGTATTTT. It codes for CASSFAGGRSTDTQYF.

Points on this clonotype: At one boundary the junction diverges from the germline segment, which might be a read error. The rearrangement joins TRBV11-2 to TRBJ2-2, with 11 bases fitting TRBD2. The CDR3 has 18 amino acids. The germline gives CDR1 SGHAT, CDR2 FQNNGV. CDR3: CTSSFRLAGPANTGELLF. CDR3 nucleotide sequence: TGTACCAGCAGCTTTCGACTAGCGGGACCGGCGAACACAGGGGAGCTGCTTTTT.

CDR3 nucleotide sequence: TGTGCCAGCAGTGGCCATGGGGGAAAAGAGGCCCAGTTCTTC. Residues: CASSGHGGKEAQFF. The V and J genes are TRBV12-3 or TRBV12-4 and TRBJ2-5; D is perhaps TRBD1 or TRBD2 (5 bases each). The DNA end lines up better with TRBJ2-1; the J call may be wrong. The CDR3 loop spans 14 amino acids.

This clonotype was seen only a few times. This CDR3 reads CAIPRGDEQFF. CDR3 nucleotides: TGTGCCATCCCGCGGGGCGATGAGCAGTTCTTC. This sequence joins TRBV12-3 or TRBV12-4 and TRBJ2-1, with D tentatively TRBD2 (6 bases). The CDR3 consists of 11 residues. V was clipped by 10 bases and J by 8 bases, with 12 bases between them.

The genes are TRBV29-1 and TRBJ1-2; 7 bases align to TRBD1. Germline V lookup: CDR1 SQVTM, CDR2 ANQGSEA. V was pared by 5 bases and J by 1 base, with 7 bases of the junction left unmatched. CDR3 length: 14 amino acids. CDR3 loop: CSVPWDSDNYGYTF. CDR3 sequence (DNA): TGCAGCGTTCCCTGGGACAGTGATAACTATGGCTACACCTTC.

The chain links TRBV7-9 to TRBJ2-7, with D unresolved. Germline assignment: CDR1 SEHNR and CDR2 FQNEAQ (reference sequence). The CDR3 runs to 12 residues. V was pared by 0 bases and J by 5 bases, with 5 bases between. CDR3 coding DNA: TGTGCCAGCAGCTTAGCGGTGGACGAGCAGTACTTC. Residues: CASSLAVDEQYF. The full variable domain, with the rest looked up from reference TRBV7-9 and TRBJ2-7, is DTGVSQNPRHKITKRGQNVTFRCDPISEHNRLYWYRQTLGQGPEFLTYFQNEAQLEKSRLLSDRFSAERPKGSFSTLEIQRTEQGDSAMYLCASSLAVDEQYFGPGTRLTVT.

This clonotype was counted between two and nine times. The J gene is TRBJ1-1, the V gene TRBV11-2; a weak D match, TRBD1 (5 bases). Germline CDR1 reads SGHAT; CDR2 reads FQNNGV. The CDR3 totals 17 residues. With 1 base removed from V and 4 bases from J, the gap between germline ends came to 19 bases. This chain's CDR3 is CASSLVPGRAGGTEAFF. The DNA of the CDR3 is TGTGCCAGCAGCTTAGTCCCGGGCAGGGCGGGGGGCACTGAAGCTTTCTTT.

Comment on this clonotype: Being one base from a much bigger clone, this may be a read error. The chain has TRBV11-2 and TRBJ1-3; 7 nucleotides match TRBD1. Germline CDR1 and CDR2: SGHAT and FQNNGV. CDR3 length equals 16 residues. Written as DNA, the CDR3 is TGTACCAGCAGTTCAGGGGGGGGGGTCGCTGGAAACACCATATATTTT. The encoded protein is CTSSSGGGVAGNTIYF.

This clonotype has just a few counts. V gene TRBV6-6 combines with J gene TRBJ1-5, with D tentatively TRBD1 (6 bases). Looked up from germline, CDR1 is MNHNY and CDR2 is SVGAGI (reference sequence). CDR3 length: 14 amino acids. V was pared by 8 bases and J by 6 bases, with 17 bases between. The CDR3 loop reads CASCRSGGGQPQHF. CDR3 nucleotide sequence: TGTGCCAGCTGCAGATCTGGGGGCGGTCAGCCCCAGCATTTT.

The gene calls are TRBV4-2 and TRBJ2-7, with D possibly matching TRBD2 (5 bases). Germline V gene data show CDR1 as LGHNA and CDR2 as YNFKEQ. Trimming cost V 1 base and J 10 bases, with 23 bases left between them. CDR3 length: 16 amino acids. The CDR3 DNA follows: TGTGCCAGCAGCCAAGGCGAGGGAAGCGACCCTCGGGGACAGTACTTC. It codes for CASSQGEGSDPRGQYF.